This TCR beta chain stems from a study of T cells in Graves' hyperthyroidism and ophthalmopathy. Study as a whole: Peripheral blood was secured at the point of initial diagnosis, before any treatment.

Ten or more counts support this clonotype. The CDR3 regions of TCR beta were amplified from RNA transcripts. The HTBI primer set was used in a first-round RT-PCR of the TCR CDR3. TCRdb fed the multiplex PCR reads into MiXCR, producing one record per CDR3 protein. This sample has 90,000 to 120,000 distinct CDR3 sequences; approximately 15% occur once, and the top ten carry around 44%. PBMCs were collected from an approximately 10 ml volume of fresh peripheral blood. CDR3 length equals 15 residues. Germline V gene data show CDR1 as DFQATT and CDR2 as SNEGSKA (reference sequence). V was cut by 0 bases and J by 2 bases, with 10 bases left in between.

The gene calls are TRBV20-1 and TRBJ2-2; the D gene is possibly TRBD1 (5 bases). The receptor comes from a woman aged 45 to 65 with Graves' hyperthyroidism. Sequenced material: blood. The CDR3 DNA sequence: TGCAGTGCTAGAGATAGACAGAGAAACACCGGGGAGCTGTTTTTT. Translated, it gives CSARDRQRNTGELFF.